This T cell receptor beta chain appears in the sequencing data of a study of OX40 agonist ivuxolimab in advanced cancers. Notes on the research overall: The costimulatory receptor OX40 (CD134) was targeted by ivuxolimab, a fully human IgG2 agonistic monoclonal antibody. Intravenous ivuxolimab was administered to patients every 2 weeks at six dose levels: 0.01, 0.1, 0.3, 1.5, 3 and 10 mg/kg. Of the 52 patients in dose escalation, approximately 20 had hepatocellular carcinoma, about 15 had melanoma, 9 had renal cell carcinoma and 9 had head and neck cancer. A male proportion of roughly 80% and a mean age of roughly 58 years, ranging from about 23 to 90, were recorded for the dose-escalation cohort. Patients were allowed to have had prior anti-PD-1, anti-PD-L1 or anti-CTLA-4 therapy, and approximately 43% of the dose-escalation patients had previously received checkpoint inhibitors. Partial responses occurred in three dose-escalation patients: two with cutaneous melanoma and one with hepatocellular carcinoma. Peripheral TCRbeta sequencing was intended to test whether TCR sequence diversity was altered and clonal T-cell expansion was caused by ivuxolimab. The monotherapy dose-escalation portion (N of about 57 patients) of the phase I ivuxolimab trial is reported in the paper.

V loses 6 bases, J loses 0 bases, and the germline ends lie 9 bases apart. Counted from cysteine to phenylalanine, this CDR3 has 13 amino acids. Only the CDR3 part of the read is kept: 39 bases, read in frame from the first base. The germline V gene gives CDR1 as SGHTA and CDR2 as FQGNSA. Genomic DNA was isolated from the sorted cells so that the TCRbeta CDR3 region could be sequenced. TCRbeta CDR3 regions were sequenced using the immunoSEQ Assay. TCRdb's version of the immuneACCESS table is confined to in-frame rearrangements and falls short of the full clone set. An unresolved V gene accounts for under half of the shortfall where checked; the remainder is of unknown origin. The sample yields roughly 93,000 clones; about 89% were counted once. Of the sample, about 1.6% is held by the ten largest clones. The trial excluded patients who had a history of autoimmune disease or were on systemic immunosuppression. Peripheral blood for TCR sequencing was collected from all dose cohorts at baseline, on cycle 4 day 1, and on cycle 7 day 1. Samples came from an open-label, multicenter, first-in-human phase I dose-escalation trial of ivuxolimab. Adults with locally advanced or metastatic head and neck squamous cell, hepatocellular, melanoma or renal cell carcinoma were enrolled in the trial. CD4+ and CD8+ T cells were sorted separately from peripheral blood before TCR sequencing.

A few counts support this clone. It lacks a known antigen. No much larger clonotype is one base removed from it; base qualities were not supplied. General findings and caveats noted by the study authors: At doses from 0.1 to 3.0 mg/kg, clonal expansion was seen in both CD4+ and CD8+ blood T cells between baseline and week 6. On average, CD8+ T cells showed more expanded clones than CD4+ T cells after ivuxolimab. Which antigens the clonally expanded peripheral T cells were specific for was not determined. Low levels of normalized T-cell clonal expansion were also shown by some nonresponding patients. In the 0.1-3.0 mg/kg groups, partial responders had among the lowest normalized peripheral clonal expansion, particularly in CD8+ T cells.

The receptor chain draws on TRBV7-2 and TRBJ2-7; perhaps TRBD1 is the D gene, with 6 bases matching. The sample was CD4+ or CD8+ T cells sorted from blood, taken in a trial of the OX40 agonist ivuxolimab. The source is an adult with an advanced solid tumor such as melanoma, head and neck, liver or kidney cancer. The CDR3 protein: CASRTGNSYEQYF. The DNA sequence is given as TGTGCCAGCAGGACAGGAAACTCCTACGAGCAGTACTTC.